The clone carrying this T cell receptor (beta chain) was seen more than once but under ten times. The antigen remains unidentified. These data originate in a study of CD8+ T cells in alopecia areata. Study at large: In an open-label trial, patients got 5 to 10 mg tofacitinib twice daily. Study results and caveats: It was lesional scalp, especially alopecia totalis/universalis, that showed higher clonality than normal scalp. Scalp samples also yield sequences from resident alphabeta T cells of normal skin.

Investigators isolated RNA and reverse transcribed it into cDNA to act as the sequencing template. Sequencing was performed with immunoSEQ multiplex PCR; in TCRdb, only in-frame clones are kept and a portion is missing. The data hold almost 250,000 clones, with around two thirds observed a single time. Lesional scalp punch biopsies and peripheral blood were collected from alopecia areata patients. The sequence derives from a human donor with alopecia areata. The sample was CD4+ T cells sorted from blood, taken at week 0.

The DNA of the CDR3 is TGCAGCGTTTTGACACGGGGGGCGAATGAAAAACTGTTTTTT. Translated: CSVLTRGANEKLFF. V is TRBV29-1 and J is TRBJ1-4; TRBD1 is a possible D gene (6 bases). V was clipped by 5 bases and J by 5 bases, with 15 bases between them. The CDR3 consists of 14 residues. The germline gives CDR1 SQVTM, CDR2 ANQGSEA.